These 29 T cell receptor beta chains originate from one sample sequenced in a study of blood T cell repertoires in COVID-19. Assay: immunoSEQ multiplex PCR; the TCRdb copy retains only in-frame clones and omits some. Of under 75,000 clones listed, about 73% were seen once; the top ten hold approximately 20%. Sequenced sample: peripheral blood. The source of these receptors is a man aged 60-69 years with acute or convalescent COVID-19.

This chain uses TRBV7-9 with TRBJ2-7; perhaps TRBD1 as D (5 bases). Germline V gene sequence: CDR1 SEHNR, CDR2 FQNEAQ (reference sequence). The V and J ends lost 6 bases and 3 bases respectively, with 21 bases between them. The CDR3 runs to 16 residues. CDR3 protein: CASSSLSTGQLYEQYF. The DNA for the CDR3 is TGTGCCAGCAGTTCCCTAAGTACAGGACAACTCTACGAGCAGTACTTC.

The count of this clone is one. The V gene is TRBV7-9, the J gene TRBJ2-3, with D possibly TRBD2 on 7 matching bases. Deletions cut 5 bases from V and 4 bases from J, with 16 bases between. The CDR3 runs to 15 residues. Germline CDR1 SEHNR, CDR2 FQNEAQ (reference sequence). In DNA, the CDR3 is TGTGCCAGCAGCCTACAAGGAGGGGGGGCAGATACGCAGTATTTT. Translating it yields CASSLQGGGADTQYF.

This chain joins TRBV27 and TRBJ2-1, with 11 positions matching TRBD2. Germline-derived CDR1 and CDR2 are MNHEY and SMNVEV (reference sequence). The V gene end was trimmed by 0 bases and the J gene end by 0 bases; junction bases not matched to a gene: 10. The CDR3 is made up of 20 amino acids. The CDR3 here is CASSLSGLADVNSSYNEQFF. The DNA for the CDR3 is TGTGCCAGCAGTTTATCGGGACTAGCGGATGTAAACAGCTCCTACAATGAGCAGTTCTTC.

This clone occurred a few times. CDR3 nucleotides: TGCGCCAGCAGAAGGAGCGGAGAAGGGTCAGATACGCAGTATTTT. Translated: CASRRSGEGSDTQYF. The chain links TRBV5-1 to TRBJ2-3; TRBD2 is a possible D gene (5 bases). The germline CDR1 and CDR2 sequences are SGHRS and YFSETQ. V was shortened by 5 bases and J by 4 bases, with 17 bases between the two germline ends. The CDR3 is 15 residues long.

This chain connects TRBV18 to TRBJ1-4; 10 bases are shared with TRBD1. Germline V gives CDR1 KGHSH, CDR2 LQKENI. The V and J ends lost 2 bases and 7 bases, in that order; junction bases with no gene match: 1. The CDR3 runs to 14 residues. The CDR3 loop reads CASSPRDRGEKLFF. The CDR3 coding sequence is TGTGCCAGCTCACCAAGGGACAGGGGTGAAAAACTGTTTTTT.

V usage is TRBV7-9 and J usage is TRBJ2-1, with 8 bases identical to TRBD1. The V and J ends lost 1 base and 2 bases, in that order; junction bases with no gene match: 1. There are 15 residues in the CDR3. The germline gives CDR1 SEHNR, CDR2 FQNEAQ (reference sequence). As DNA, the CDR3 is TGTGCCAGCAGCTTAGTACAGGGGGCCTACAATGAGCAGTTCTTC. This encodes CASSLVQGAYNEQFF.

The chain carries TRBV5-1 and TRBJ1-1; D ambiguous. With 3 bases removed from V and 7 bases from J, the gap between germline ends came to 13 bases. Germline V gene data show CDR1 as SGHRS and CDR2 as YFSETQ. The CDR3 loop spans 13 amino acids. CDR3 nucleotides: TGCGCCAGCAGCTGGGCAGGATCCCTTGAAGCTTTCTTT. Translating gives CASSWAGSLEAFF.

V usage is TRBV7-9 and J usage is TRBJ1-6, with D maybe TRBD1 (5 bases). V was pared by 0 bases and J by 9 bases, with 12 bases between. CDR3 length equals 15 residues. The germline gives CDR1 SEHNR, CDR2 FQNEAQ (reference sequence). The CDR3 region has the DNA TGTGCCAGCAGCTTAGCGGCAGGGTGGGGTTCACCCCTCCACTTT. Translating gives CASSLAAGWGSPLHF.

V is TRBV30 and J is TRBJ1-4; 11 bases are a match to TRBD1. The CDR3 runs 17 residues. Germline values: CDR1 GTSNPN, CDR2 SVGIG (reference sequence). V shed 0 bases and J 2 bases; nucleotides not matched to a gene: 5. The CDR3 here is CAWSVARTGGTNEKLFF. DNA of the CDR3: TGTGCCTGGAGTGTAGCCCGGACAGGGGGCACTAATGAAAAACTGTTTTTT.

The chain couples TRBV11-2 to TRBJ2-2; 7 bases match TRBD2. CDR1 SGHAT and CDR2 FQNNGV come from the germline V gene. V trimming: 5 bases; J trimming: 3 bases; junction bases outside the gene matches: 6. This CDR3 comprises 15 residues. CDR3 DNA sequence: TGTGCCAGCAGCCTTAGCGGGCCTTACACCGGGGAGCTGTTTTTT. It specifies CASSLSGPYTGELFF.

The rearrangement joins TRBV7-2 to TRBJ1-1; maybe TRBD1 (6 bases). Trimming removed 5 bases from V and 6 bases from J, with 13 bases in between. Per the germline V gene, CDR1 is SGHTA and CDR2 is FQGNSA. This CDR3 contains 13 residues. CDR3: CASSPGGGAEAFF. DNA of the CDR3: TGTGCCAGCAGCCCGGGGGGCGGGGCTGAAGCTTTCTTT.

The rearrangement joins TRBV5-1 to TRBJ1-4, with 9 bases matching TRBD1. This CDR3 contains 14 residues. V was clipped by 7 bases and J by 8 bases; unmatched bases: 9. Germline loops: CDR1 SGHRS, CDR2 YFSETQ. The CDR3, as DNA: TGCGCCAGCGGTGAGGGACAGGGACAGGAAAAACTGTTTTTT. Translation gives CASGEGQGQEKLFF.

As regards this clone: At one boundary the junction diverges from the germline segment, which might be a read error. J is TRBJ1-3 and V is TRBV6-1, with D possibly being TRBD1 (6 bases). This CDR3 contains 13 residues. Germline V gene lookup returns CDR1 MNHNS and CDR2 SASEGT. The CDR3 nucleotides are TGTGCCAGCAGAGAAGGACAGCGAAGCACCATATATTTT. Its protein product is CASREGQRSTIYF.

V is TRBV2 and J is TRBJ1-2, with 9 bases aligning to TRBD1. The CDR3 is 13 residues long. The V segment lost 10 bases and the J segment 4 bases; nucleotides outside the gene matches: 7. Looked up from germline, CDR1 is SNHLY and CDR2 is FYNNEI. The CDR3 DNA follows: TGTGCCACTTCCGGACAGGGGTCCTATGGCTACACCTTC. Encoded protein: CATSGQGSYGYTF.

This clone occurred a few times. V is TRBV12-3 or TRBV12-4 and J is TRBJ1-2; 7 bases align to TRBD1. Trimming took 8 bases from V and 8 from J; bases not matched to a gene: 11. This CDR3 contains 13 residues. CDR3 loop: CASGGGGEEGYTF. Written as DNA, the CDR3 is TGTGCCAGCGGTGGAGGGGGCGAGGAGGGCTACACCTTC.

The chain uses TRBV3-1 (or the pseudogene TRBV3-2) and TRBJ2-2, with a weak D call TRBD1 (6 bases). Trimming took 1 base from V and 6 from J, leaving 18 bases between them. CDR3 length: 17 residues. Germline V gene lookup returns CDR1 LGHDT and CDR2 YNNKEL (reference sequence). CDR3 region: CASSQVWSGEGAGELFF. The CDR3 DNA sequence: TGTGCCAGCAGCCAAGTGTGGTCAGGGGAAGGGGCCGGGGAGCTGTTTTTT.

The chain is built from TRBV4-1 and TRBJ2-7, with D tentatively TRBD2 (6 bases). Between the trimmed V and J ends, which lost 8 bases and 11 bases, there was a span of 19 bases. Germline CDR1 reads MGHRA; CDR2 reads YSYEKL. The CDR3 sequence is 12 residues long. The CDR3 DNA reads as TGCGCCAGCCTTAGGCTGGGAGGCTCTGAGTACTTC. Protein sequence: CASLRLGGSEYF.

CDR3 bases: TGTGCCAGCAGGGACAGGGGGCGCGGAAATCAGCCCCAGCATTTT. Protein: CASRDRGRGNQPQHF. The gene calls are TRBV28 and TRBJ1-5; 11 nucleotides align to TRBD1. The V and J ends lost 6 bases and 4 bases, in that order; junction bases with no gene match: 5. Germline V gene sequence: CDR1 MDHEN, CDR2 SYDVKM. This CDR3 spans 15 amino acids.

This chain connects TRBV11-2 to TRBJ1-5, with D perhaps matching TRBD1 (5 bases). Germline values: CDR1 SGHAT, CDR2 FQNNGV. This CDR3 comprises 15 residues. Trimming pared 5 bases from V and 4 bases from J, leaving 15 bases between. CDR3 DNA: TGTGCCAGCAGCAAAAGCGCAGGGCGGAATCAGCCCCAGCATTTT. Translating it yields CASSKSAGRNQPQHF.

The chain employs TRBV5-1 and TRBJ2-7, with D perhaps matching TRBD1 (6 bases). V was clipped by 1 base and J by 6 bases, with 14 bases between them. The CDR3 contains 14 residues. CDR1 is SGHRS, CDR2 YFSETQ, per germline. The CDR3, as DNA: TGCGCCAGCAGCTTGATAACAGGGTCAAGCGAGCAGTACGTC. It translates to CASSLITGSSEQYV.

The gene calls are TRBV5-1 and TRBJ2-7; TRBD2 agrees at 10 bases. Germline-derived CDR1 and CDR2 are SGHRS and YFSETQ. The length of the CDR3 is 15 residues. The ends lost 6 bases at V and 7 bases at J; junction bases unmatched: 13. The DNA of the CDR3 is TGCGCCAGCACAAAGGGGGCTAGCGGGAGTTATGAGCAGTACTTC. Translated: CASTKGASGSYEQYF.

CDR3 bases: TGTGCCAGCAGCTTACGGCACCCAAAGGCGGGGGACGATGGCTACACCTTC. Translating it yields CASSLRHPKAGDDGYTF. V is TRBV7-2 and J is TRBJ1-2; D is perhaps TRBD1 (5 bases). The CDR3 contains 17 residues. Deletions cut 2 bases from V and 6 bases from J, with 22 bases between. Germline V gives CDR1 SGHTA, CDR2 FQGNSA.

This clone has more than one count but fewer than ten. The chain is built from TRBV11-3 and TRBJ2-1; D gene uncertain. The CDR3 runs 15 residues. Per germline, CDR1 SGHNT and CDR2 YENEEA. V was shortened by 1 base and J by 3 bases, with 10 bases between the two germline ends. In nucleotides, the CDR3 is TGTGCCAGCAGCTTAGTCACGGGTAACTACAATGAGCAGTTCTTC. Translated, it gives CASSLVTGNYNEQFF.

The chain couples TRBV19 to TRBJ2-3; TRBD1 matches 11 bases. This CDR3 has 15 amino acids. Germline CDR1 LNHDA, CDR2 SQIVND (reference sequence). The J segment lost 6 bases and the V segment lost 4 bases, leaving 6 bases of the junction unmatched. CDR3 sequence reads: CASSTPGQGVDTQYF. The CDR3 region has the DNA TGTGCCAGTAGTACTCCGGGACAGGGGGTCGATACGCAGTATTTT.

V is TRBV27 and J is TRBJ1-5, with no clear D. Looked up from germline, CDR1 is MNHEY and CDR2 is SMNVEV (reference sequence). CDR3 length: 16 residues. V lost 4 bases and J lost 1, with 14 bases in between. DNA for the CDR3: TGTGCCAGCAGTTCAGTCGCGGGGATGAGCAATCAGCCCCAGCATTTT. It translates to CASSSVAGMSNQPQHF.

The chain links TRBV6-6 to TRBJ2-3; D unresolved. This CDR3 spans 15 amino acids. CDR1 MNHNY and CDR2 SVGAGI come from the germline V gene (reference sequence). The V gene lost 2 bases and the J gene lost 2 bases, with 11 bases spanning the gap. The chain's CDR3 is CASSYTEGDTDTQYF. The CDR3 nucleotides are TGTGCCAGCAGTTACACGGAAGGAGACACAGATACGCAGTATTTT.

This chain's CDR3 is CATSEPGQGPARETQYF. CDR3 bases: TGTGCCACCAGTGAGCCAGGACAGGGTCCGGCACGGGAGACCCAGTACTTC. The chain recombines TRBV24-1 with TRBJ2-5, with TRBD1 identical over 8 bases. Germline V CDR1 and CDR2: KGHDR, SFDVKD. V shed 4 bases, J shed 5 bases, and the junction held 14 bases outside the gene matches. The CDR3 contains 17 residues.

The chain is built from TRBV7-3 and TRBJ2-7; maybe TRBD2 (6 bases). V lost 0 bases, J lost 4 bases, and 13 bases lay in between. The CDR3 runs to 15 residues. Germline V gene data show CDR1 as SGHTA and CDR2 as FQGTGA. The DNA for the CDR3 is TGTGCCAGCAGCTTAACGTCGGCAGGGAGGTACGAGCAGTACTTC. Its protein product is CASSLTSAGRYEQYF. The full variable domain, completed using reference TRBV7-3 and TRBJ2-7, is GAGVSQTPSNKVTEKGKYVELRCDPISGHTALYWYRQSLGQGPEFLIYFQGTGAADDSGLPNDRFFAVRPEGSVSTLKIQRTERGDSAVYLCASSLTSAGRYEQYFGPGTRLTVT.

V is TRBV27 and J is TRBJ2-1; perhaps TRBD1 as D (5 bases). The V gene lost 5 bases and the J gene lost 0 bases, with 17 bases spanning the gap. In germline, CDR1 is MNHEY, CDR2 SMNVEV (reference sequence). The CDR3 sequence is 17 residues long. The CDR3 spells CASSLGQDWSSYNEQFF. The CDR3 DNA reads TGTGCCAGCAGTCTTGGACAAGACTGGAGCTCCTACAATGAGCAGTTCTTC.